This TCR beta chain was identified in a study of blood T cells in healthy people across ages. Whole-study results and caveats: Estimates of total diversity, which came from one million sequenced T cells, were considered to be underestimates.

A remark on this clonotype: The target antigen is unknown. An end of the junction differs from the germline gene, which may be a read error.

Healthy Russian Caucasian donors spanned ages roughly 6 to 90 years. This CDR3 contains 16 residues. Germline assignment: CDR1 SGHAT and CDR2 FQNNGV. PCR was performed a second time for about 6 to 11 cycles using a sample-barcoded 5' primer and a J-beta primer mix. A template-switch adaptor with 12 random nucleotides tagged each cDNA molecule. Paired-end reads containing CDR3 totaled no fewer than 2.5 million for each sample. TCRdb reprocessed the 5' RACE reads via MiXCR and lists one record per CDR3 protein. The sample lists about 1.7 million distinct CDR3 sequences; about 28% were seen once. The chain carries TRBV11-2 and TRBJ2-6; D is undetermined. The TCR originated in a woman in her thirties in good health. Sequenced sample: blood. For the CDR3, the DNA is TGTGCCAGCGGCTTAGAGCCCCACTCTGGGGCCAACGTCCTGACTTTC. Residues: CASGLEPHSGANVLTF.